Listed below are T cell receptor beta chains from one sample, sequenced in a study of radiotherapy plus CTLA-4 blockade in lung cancer. Libraries were prepared by immunoSEQ multiplex PCR; TCRdb keeps only in-frame clonotypes and omits some of them. The sample records approximately 98,000 clones, approximately 78% being singletons. This specimen consisted of peripheral blood, obtained from a patient treated with radiotherapy plus ipilimumab. These receptors were collected from a human donor with non-small cell lung cancer who had a partial response to radiotherapy plus ipilimumab. Both conserved end residues are part of each CDR3. D genes are given only for firm matches. Not all rows give a size; the values are once, few, many and, for expanded clones, a class.

clone_size	v_call	j_call	d_call	cdr3_nt	cdr3_aa
-	TRBV7-3	TRBJ2-3	TRBD2	TGTGCCAGCAGCACCGGACTAGCGGGAGTGGACACGCAGTATTTT	CASSTGLAGVDTQYF
-	TRBV6-5	TRBJ2-7	-	TGTGCCAGCAGTTCCCCGCAGGGCACCTACGAGCAGTACTTC	CASSSPQGTYEQYF
-	TRBV27	TRBJ2-1	-	TGTGCCAGCAGTTTATCCAGCTACAATGAGCAGTTCTTC	CASSLSSYNEQFF
-	TRBV29-1	TRBJ1-1	-	TGCAGCGTTGGTAGGAGAGGAGACACTGAAGCTTTCTTT	CSVGRRGDTEAFF
-	TRBV7-9	TRBJ2-6	-	TGTGCCAGCAGCCCTGACACCTCTGGGGCCAACGTCCTGACTTTC	CASSPDTSGANVLTF
many	TRBV27	TRBJ1-1	-	TGTGCCAGCATATCACTCCAGGTACACACTGAAGCTTTCTTT	CASISLQVHTEAFF
-	TRBV30	TRBJ2-2	-	TGTGCCTGGAGAGGGGGGGTTCGGGACACCCACACCGGGGAGCTGTTTTTT	CAWRGGVRDTHTGELFF
-	TRBV30	TRBJ2-2	-	TGTGCCTGTAAGGGGCTGTTCGATACCGGGGAGCTGTTTTTT	CACKGLFDTGELFF
few	TRBV2	TRBJ1-3	-	TGTGCCAGCAGTAAGCCTAGCTCTGGAAACACCATATATTTT	CASSKPSSGNTIYF
-	TRBV19	TRBJ2-2	-	TGTGCCAGTAGTTGGGAGCGAGTGAACACCGGGGAGCTGTTTTTT	CASSWERVNTGELFF
-	TRBV27	TRBJ1-5	-	TGTGCCAGACCCATCCCGTACAGGGATAGCAATCAGCCCCAGCATTTT	CARPIPYRDSNQPQHF
-	TRBV27	TRBJ2-1	TRBD2	TGTGCCAGCAGTCCTGTAGCGGGAGGATCCTACAATGAGCAGTTCTTC	CASSPVAGGSYNEQFF
-	TRBV6-1	TRBJ2-5	-	TGTGCCAGCAGTGAAAAGGGGGAAGAGACCCAGTACTTC	CASSEKGEETQYF
-	TRBV2	TRBJ2-7	-	TGTGCCAGCACCGAACAGGGTTACGAGCAGTACTTC	CASTEQGYEQYF
-	TRBV5-1	TRBJ2-1	TRBD2	TGCGCCAGCAGCGTAGTAACTAGCGCAGTAACCAATGAGCAGTTCTTC	CASSVVTSAVTNEQFF
-	TRBV5-1	TRBJ2-5	TRBD2	TGCGCCAGCAGCTTGGGGGGGACTAGCGGGAGTAAACAAGAGACCCAGTACTTC	CASSLGGTSGSKQETQYF
-	TRBV15	TRBJ2-1	-	TGTGCCACCAGCAGCACAACGCCATTGGAGGTCTTC	CATSSTTPLEVF
-	TRBV11-2	TRBJ2-4	TRBD1	TGTGCCAGCAGCCTTGACAGGGTTGAAGTCATTCAGTACTTC	CASSLDRVEVIQYF
-	TRBV5-6	TRBJ2-1	TRBD2	TGCGCCAGCAGCGGACCGAGCGGGAGGAACCAGTTCTTC	CASSGPSGRNQFF
-	TRBV28	TRBJ1-5	-	TGTGCCAGCACCCTAATAGGCAATCAGCCCCAGCATTTT	CASTLIGNQPQHF
once	TRBV7-6	TRBJ2-5	TRBD1	TGTGCCAGCAGCAAGACAGGGCTCGAGGAGACCCAGTACTTC	CASSKTGLEETQYF
-	TRBV18	TRBJ1-5	-	TGTGCCAGCTCACCACCGTGGGCGTCAGGCAATCAGCCCCAGCATTTT	CASSPPWASGNQPQHF
-	TRBV19	TRBJ2-1	TRBD2	TGTGCCAGTAGTATCGGGCCGACTAGCGGGGGATACAATGAGCAGTTCTTC	CASSIGPTSGGYNEQFF
-	TRBV5-1	TRBJ1-3	-	TGCGCCAGCAGCTCCACAGAAGCCTCTGGAAACACCATATATTTT	CASSSTEASGNTIYF
-	TRBV4-1	TRBJ2-7	-	TGCGCCAGCAGTCGAGATGGGGCTAGCGACTACGAGCAGTACTTC	CASSRDGASDYEQYF
many	TRBV5-1	TRBJ1-4	TRBD1	TGCGCCAGCAGCTTTACGGGACAGGGGTCCGCAACTAATGAAAAACTGTTTTTT	CASSFTGQGSATNEKLFF
-	TRBV5-4	TRBJ2-2	TRBD2	TGTGCCAGCAGCGCCCTGGCGGGAGGGCCTCAGGCCGGGGAGCTGTTTTTT	CASSALAGGPQAGELFF
-	TRBV5-1	TRBJ2-3	-	TGCGCCAGCAGCATCGTAAATGGAGGTGATACGCAGTATTTT	CASSIVNGGDTQYF
-	TRBV5-6	TRBJ2-1	-	TGTGCCAGCAGGGAATGGACTCCTTGGAATGAGCAGTTCTTC	CASREWTPWNEQFF
-	TRBV28	TRBJ1-5	-	TGTGCCACCCCGGGCAGCGGGGGGTTGGGGCCCCAGCATTTT	CATPGSGGLGPQHF
-	TRBV6-5	TRBJ2-5	-	TGTGCCAGCAGTCGGCCAGGAGCGGTCCAAGAGACCCAGTACTTC	CASSRPGAVQETQYF
-	TRBV6-5	TRBJ1-5	TRBD1	TGTGCCAGCAGGCTCGGACAGGGAAGTGGGCAGCCCCAGCATTTT	CASRLGQGSGQPQHF
-	TRBV6-5	TRBJ1-5	-	TGTGCCAGCAGTTCGGGGGGGGTGGGCAATCAGCCCCAGCATTTT	CASSSGGVGNQPQHF
-	TRBV29-1	TRBJ2-1	TRBD2	TGCAGCGGTGTCCCGGGACTAGTCAATGAGCAGTTCTTC	CSGVPGLVNEQFF
-	TRBV2	TRBJ2-5	-	TGTGCCAGCAGACCATGGACAACTGGAGGGGAGACCCAGTACTTC	CASRPWTTGGETQYF
-	TRBV7-2	TRBJ2-5	-	TGTGCCAGCAGCCCGGCCATGAGGGAGACCCAGTACTTC	CASSPAMRETQYF
-	TRBV6-5	TRBJ2-1	TRBD2	TGTGCCAGCAGTTCTCTAGCGGGAGGCTCCTACAATGAGCAGTTCTTC	CASSSLAGGSYNEQFF
-	TRBV7-3	TRBJ2-2	TRBD2	TGTGCCAGCAGCTTAATGCCTAGCGGGACCGGGGAGCTGTTTTTT	CASSLMPSGTGELFF
-	TRBV19	TRBJ2-5	-	TGTGCCAGTAGCCTAGCGATCCAAGAGACCCAGTACTTC	CASSLAIQETQYF
-	TRBV5-4	TRBJ2-1	TRBD2	TGTGCCAGCAGCTTGGGGACTAGCGGATCCTACAATGAGCAGTTCTTC	CASSLGTSGSYNEQFF
-	TRBV30	TRBJ2-2	TRBD2	TGTGCCTGGAGGGTCGGGAGGGGCACCGGGGAGCTGTTTTTT	CAWRVGRGTGELFF
-	TRBV27	TRBJ2-1	-	TGTGCCAGCAGAATGAACTGGGGCGATGAGCAGTTCTTC	CASRMNWGDEQFF
-	TRBV6-5	TRBJ2-1	TRBD2	TGTGCCAGCTGTCCTGGCGGGAGGAATGAGCAGTTCTTC	CASCPGGRNEQFF
-	TRBV19	TRBJ1-5	-	TGTGCCAGTAGTATAGAGACAGGTGGTGCGCCCCAGCATTTT	CASSIETGGAPQHF
-	TRBV6-6	TRBJ2-7	-	TGTGCCAGCAGTAACGGACAGAACTACGAGCAGTACTTC	CASSNGQNYEQYF
-	TRBV19	TRBJ2-7	TRBD2	TGTGCCAGTAGTGTCTCCGGGACTAGCGGCTACGAGCAGTACTTC	CASSVSGTSGYEQYF
-	TRBV5-1	TRBJ2-7	TRBD1	TGCGCCAGCAGCCCGGGACAGGGGGACTACGAGCAGTACTTC	CASSPGQGDYEQYF